The rows below give T cell receptor beta chains drawn from one sample of a study of blood T cell repertoires in COVID-19. TCRdb's table, derived via immunoSEQ multiplex PCR, lists solely in-frame clones and lacks some. Of over 150,000 clones in the sample, more than 65% were seen once. Sequenced: peripheral blood. These TCRs come from a woman older than 75 with active or convalescent COVID-19. Each CDR3 is given with its conserved first and last residue. The D gene is left open where the match is weak. Clone size is stated in some rows and not others, as once, few, many or a class when expanded.

v_call	clone_size	d_call	j_call	cdr3_aa	cdr3_nt
TRBV7-7	-	TRBD1	TRBJ1-1	CASSLGQGTEAFF	TGTGCCAGCAGCCTAGGACAGGGAACTGAAGCTTTCTTT
TRBV18	-	TRBD1	TRBJ1-2	CASSPRDRDGRGYTF	TGTGCCAGCTCACCCCGGGACAGGGATGGTCGTGGCTACACCTTC
TRBV19	-	TRBD1	TRBJ1-5	CASSTTDRGYGQPQHF	TGTGCCAGTAGTACTACGGACAGGGGGTATGGTCAGCCCCAGCATTTT
TRBV6-5	once	TRBD1	TRBJ1-1	CASSYMGQGNTEAFF	TGTGCCAGCAGTTATATGGGACAGGGGAACACTGAAGCTTTCTTT
TRBV5-4	-	TRBD1	TRBJ2-5	CASSPGGGQETQYF	TGTGCCAGCAGCCCAGGGGGCGGTCAAGAGACCCAGTACTTC
TRBV21-1	-	-	TRBJ1-1	CASSRARTEAFF	TGTGCCAGCAGCAGAGCGAGAACTGAAGCTTTCTTT
TRBV3-1/TRBV3-2	-	TRBD1	TRBJ2-7	CASSQATGGLYEQYF	TGTGCCAGCAGCCAAGCCACAGGGGGTTTATACGAGCAGTACTTC
TRBV29-1	few	-	TRBJ2-2	CSVDSGNTGELFF	TGCAGCGTTGATAGCGGAAACACCGGGGAGCTGTTTTTT
TRBV7-6	-	-	TRBJ2-3	CASSLAPGAPDTQYF	TGTGCCAGCAGCTTAGCGCCGGGAGCCCCAGATACGCAGTATTTT
TRBV7-9	-	-	TRBJ1-1	CASSLRGTEAFF	TGTGCCAGCAGCTTACGGGGCACTGAAGCTTTCTTT
TRBV5-1	few	-	TRBJ2-1	CASSLGRLGYNEQFF	TGCGCCAGCAGCTTGGGCAGACTAGGTTACAATGAGCAGTTCTTC
TRBV7-3	-	-	TRBJ2-1	CASSVGSKQFF	TGTGCCAGCTCGGTAGGGAGTAAGCAGTTCTTC
TRBV20-1	-	TRBD1	TRBJ1-1	CSAGGQKAFF	TGCAGTGCTGGGGGACAGAAAGCTTTCTTT
TRBV3-1/TRBV3-2	once	TRBD1	TRBJ1-1	CASSNRGGTEAFF	TGTGCCAGCAGCAACAGGGGAGGCACTGAAGCTTTCTTT
TRBV29-1	few	TRBD2	TRBJ2-1	CSPRLAEPYNEQFF	TGCAGCCCAAGACTAGCGGAACCCTACAATGAGCAGTTCTTC
TRBV7-7	few	TRBD2	TRBJ2-7	CASSPERGAFEQYF	TGTGCCAGCAGTCCCGAGCGGGGGGCATTTGAGCAGTACTTC
TRBV5-6	few	-	TRBJ2-7	CASSARQLASYEQYF	TGTGCCAGCAGCGCACGACAGTTGGCCTCCTACGAGCAGTACTTC
TRBV6-5	few	-	TRBJ2-2	CASRYGTSDPGELFF	TGTGCCAGCCGTTACGGGACTTCAGACCCCGGGGAGCTGTTTTTT
TRBV20-1	few	-	TRBJ2-1	CSARTVNEQFF	TGCAGTGCGAGGACAGTAAATGAGCAGTTCTTC
TRBV27	-	-	TRBJ2-7	CASSADRDILYEQYF	TGTGCCAGCAGCGCAGACCGGGACATCCTCTACGAGCAGTACTTC
TRBV7-6	-	TRBD2	TRBJ2-1	CASSFELAGVSYNEQFF	TGTGCCAGCAGCTTTGAGCTAGCGGGAGTCTCCTACAATGAGCAGTTCTTC
TRBV15	-	-	TRBJ2-4	CATSRDSGDSHNF	TGTGCCACCAGCAGAGATTCGGGGGACAGTCATAACTTC
TRBV2	-	TRBD1	TRBJ2-1	CASSEGQVLLYNEQFF	TGTGCCAGCAGTGAGGGACAGGTCCTACTCTACAATGAGCAGTTCTTC
TRBV14	-	TRBD1	TRBJ2-7	CASSLLGQGHLYF	TGTGCCAGCAGCCTGCTGGGACAGGGTCACCTCTACTTC
TRBV10-2	few	TRBD2	TRBJ2-1	CATTSDMNYNEQFF	TGCGCCACCACTAGCGACATGAACTACAATGAGCAGTTCTTC
TRBV9	-	TRBD2	TRBJ2-5	CASSEGTSWKETQYF	TGTGCCAGCAGCGAGGGGACTAGCTGGAAAGAGACCCAGTACTTC
TRBV5-1	-	TRBD1	TRBJ1-2	CASSLGDSAAGYTF	TGCGCCAGCAGCTTGGGGGACAGCGCGGCTGGCTACACCTTC
TRBV6-5	-	TRBD2	TRBJ2-5	CASSYGLAGETQYF	TGTGCCAGCAGTTACGGACTAGCGGGAGAGACCCAGTACTTC
TRBV4-2	-	-	TRBJ2-3	CASRPGALDTQYF	TGTGCCAGCCGACCGGGAGCGTTAGATACGCAGTATTTT
TRBV5-1	-	-	TRBJ2-2	CASSLAGLNTGELFF	TGCGCCAGCAGCTTGGCAGGGCTGAACACCGGGGAGCTGTTTTTT
TRBV5-6	few	-	TRBJ1-5	CASSRRETQYSNQPQHF	TGTGCCAGCAGCCGCCGGGAAACCCAATATAGCAATCAGCCCCAGCATTTT
TRBV2	-	TRBD1	TRBJ1-2	CASSEEGQSAYGYTF	TGTGCCAGCAGTGAAGAGGGACAGAGCGCCTATGGCTACACCTTC
TRBV10-3	-	TRBD2	TRBJ2-1	CAISDVQRESHEQFF	TGTGCCATCAGTGACGTCCAGCGGGAGAGCCATGAGCAGTTCTTC
TRBV30	-	-	TRBJ1-2	CAWSVSTGGYTF	TGTGCCTGGAGTGTTTCGACAGGAGGCTACACCTTC
TRBV6-5	-	TRBD2	TRBJ2-3	CASSYSISSGRDTQYF	TGTGCCAGCAGTTACTCGATATCTAGCGGGAGAGATACGCAGTATTTT
TRBV5-1	-	-	TRBJ1-1	CASSSGVGYTEAFF	TGCGCCAGCAGCTCTGGTGTCGGGTACACTGAAGCTTTCTTT
TRBV7-9	-	TRBD2	TRBJ2-1	CASSLARLAGGRSYNEQFF	TGTGCCAGCAGCTTAGCTAGACTAGCGGGAGGGCGGTCCTACAATGAGCAGTTCTTC
TRBV2	many	-	TRBJ2-2	CASSVNEGGTGELFF	TGTGCCAGCAGTGTTAACGAAGGCGGCACCGGGGAGCTGTTTTTT
TRBV2	-	TRBD1	TRBJ1-2	CASRGRDRINYGYTF	TGTGCCAGCAGAGGCAGGGACAGGATAAACTATGGCTACACCTTC
TRBV7-2	-	-	TRBJ1-1	CASSLGRGSEAFF	TGTGCCAGCAGCTTAGGCAGGGGTTCTGAAGCTTTCTTT
TRBV14	-	-	TRBJ2-3	CASSRYYNTDTQYF	TGTGCCAGCAGCAGGTACTACAACACAGATACGCAGTATTTT
TRBV9	-	-	TRBJ2-3	CASSALPGQPTDTQYF	TGTGCCAGCAGCGCTCTACCGGGACAACCCACAGATACGCAGTATTTT
TRBV2	-	-	TRBJ1-5	CASSASAASGQPQHF	TGTGCCAGCAGTGCCTCCGCGGCGTCGGGTCAGCCCCAGCATTTT
TRBV19	-	TRBD1	TRBJ1-1	CASSPGTGNTEAFF	TGTGCCAGTAGTCCCGGGACAGGGAACACTGAAGCTTTCTTT
TRBV18	-	-	TRBJ2-7	CASSLSGEQYF	TGTGCCAGCTCACTCTCGGGCGAGCAGTACTTC
TRBV11-2	once	-	TRBJ1-5	CASSFQGDQPQHF	TGTGCCAGCAGCTTCCAGGGTGATCAGCCCCAGCATTTT
TRBV19	-	-	TRBJ2-1	CASSMGSLGYNEQFF	TGTGCCAGTAGTATGGGGAGTTTAGGTTACAATGAGCAGTTCTTC
TRBV3-1/TRBV3-2	-	TRBD1	TRBJ2-4	CASSRAGTAKNIQYF	TGTGCCAGCAGCCGTGCCGGGACAGCAAAAAACATTCAGTACTTC
TRBV3-1/TRBV3-2	-	-	TRBJ1-4	CASSIYEKLFF	TGTGCCAGCAGCATCTATGAAAAACTGTTTTTT
TRBV11-2	-	TRBD1	TRBJ1-3	CASRPTGQGRNTIYF	TGTGCCAGCAGACCTACCGGACAGGGCCGGAACACCATATATTTT
TRBV5-4	-	-	TRBJ2-1	CASSSSSGASYNEQFF	TGTGCCAGCAGCTCGAGTAGCGGAGCCTCCTACAATGAGCAGTTCTTC
TRBV20-1	-	TRBD1	TRBJ2-3	CSASWDRTDTQYF	TGCAGTGCTAGTTGGGACAGGACAGATACGCAGTATTTT
TRBV5-8	-	-	TRBJ2-7	CASSHPGTPTYEQYF	TGTGCCAGCAGCCACCCCGGGACACCGACCTACGAGCAGTACTTC
TRBV28	-	TRBD1	TRBJ2-5	CASSLTKTGDLQETQYF	TGTGCCAGCAGTTTAACGAAGACAGGGGACCTCCAAGAGACCCAGTACTTC
TRBV7-9	-	-	TRBJ2-7	CASSPRREFYEQYF	TGTGCCAGCAGCCCCCGACGGGAGTTCTACGAGCAGTACTTC
TRBV12-3/TRBV12-4	-	-	TRBJ1-6	CASSLDDGALHF	TGTGCCAGCAGTTTAGACGACGGGGCCCTCCACTTT
TRBV6-5	-	-	TRBJ1-1	CASSSGTLNTEAFF	TGTGCCAGCAGTTCCGGGACATTGAACACTGAAGCTTTCTTT
TRBV20-1	-	TRBD1	TRBJ1-2	CSASGLIQGNYGYTF	TGCAGTGCTAGTGGACTGATACAGGGGAATTATGGCTACACCTTC
TRBV6-5	-	TRBD1	TRBJ2-7	CASSRGQTYEQYF	TGTGCCAGCAGCCGGGGACAGACCTACGAGCAGTACTTC